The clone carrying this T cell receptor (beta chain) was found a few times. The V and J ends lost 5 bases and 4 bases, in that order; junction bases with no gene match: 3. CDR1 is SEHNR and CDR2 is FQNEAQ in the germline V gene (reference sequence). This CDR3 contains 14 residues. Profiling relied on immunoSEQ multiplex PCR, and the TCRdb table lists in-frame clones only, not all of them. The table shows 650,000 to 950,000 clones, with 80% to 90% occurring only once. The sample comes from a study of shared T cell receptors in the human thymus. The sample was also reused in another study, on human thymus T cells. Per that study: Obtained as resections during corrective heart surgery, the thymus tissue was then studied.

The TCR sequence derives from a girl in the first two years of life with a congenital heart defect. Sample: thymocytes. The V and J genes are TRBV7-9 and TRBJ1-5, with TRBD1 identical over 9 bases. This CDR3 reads CASSRDRENQPQHF. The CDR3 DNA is TGTGCCAGCAGCCGGGACAGGGAGAATCAGCCCCAGCATTTT.